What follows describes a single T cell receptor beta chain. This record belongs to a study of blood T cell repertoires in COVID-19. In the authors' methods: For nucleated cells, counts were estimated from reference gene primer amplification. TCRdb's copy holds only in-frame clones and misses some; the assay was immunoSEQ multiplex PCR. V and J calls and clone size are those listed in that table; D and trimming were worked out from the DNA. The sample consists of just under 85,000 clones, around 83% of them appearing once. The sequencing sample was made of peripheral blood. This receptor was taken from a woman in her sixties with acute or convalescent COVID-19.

Here the CDR3 DNA reads TGTGCCAGCAGTCTGTATCCCGGGACAGGGGTAAATTCACCCCTCCACTTT. It specifies CASSLYPGTGVNSPLHF. This chain links TRBV6-6 with TRBJ1-6, with 10 bases matching TRBD1. The V gene's germline CDR1 is MNHNY and CDR2 SVGAGI (reference sequence). V was clipped by 5 bases and J by 7 bases; unmatched bases: 11. The CDR3 runs to 17 residues.